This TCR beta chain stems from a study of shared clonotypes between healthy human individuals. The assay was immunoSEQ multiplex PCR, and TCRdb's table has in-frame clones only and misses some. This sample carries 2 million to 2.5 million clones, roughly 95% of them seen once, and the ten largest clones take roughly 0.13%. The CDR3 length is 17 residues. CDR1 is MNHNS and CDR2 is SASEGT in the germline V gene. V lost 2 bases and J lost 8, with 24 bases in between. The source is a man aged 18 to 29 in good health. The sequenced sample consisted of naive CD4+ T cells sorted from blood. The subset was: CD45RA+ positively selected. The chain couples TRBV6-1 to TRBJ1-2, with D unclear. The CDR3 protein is CASSERAAMLTGRGYTF. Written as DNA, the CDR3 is TGTGCCAGCAGTGAACGAGCGGCCATGCTAACGGGGAGAGGCTACACCTTC.